This TCR beta chain was recorded in a study of shared clonotypes between healthy human individuals. General study results and limits: Several donors held about 5% of naive CD4 clonotypes in common. Generation probability values for non-shared clonotypes were lower than those for clonotypes shared by all four donors. Generally, naive subsets (rather than memory subsets) showed larger estimated richness.

CD45RO-negative cells were positively selected for CCR7, leaving out terminally differentiated effector memory CD45RA+ cells. V was pared by 3 bases and J by 6 bases, with 8 bases between. CDR3 length: 13 residues. CDR1 is MNHEY, CDR2 SMNVEV, per germline (reference sequence). Concerning this clone itself: Its specificity is unknown.

Sorted subsets were amplified in replicate PCRs using 200 to 250 ng DNA, about 30,000 T cell genomes. Only in-frame clones appear in the TCRdb table, and some are missing; sequencing was by immunoSEQ multiplex PCR. There are about 820,000 clones in the sample; over 90% occur only once, and around 24% lies in the top ten. This chain uses TRBV27 with TRBJ2-2; no reliable D call. The sequence came from a man aged 30 to 45 in good health. Sequenced: naive CD8+ T cells sorted from blood. CDR3 coding DNA: TGTGCCAGCAGTTTTTGGGAATCCGGGGAGCTGTTTTTT. It encodes CASSFWESGELFF.